The 22 T cell receptor beta chains below come from one sample, sequenced in a study of T cell changes during pregnancy in multiple sclerosis (dated by TCRdb to the late 2010s). The protocol used for the library was the immunoSEQ multiplex PCR assay. In its TCRdb copy, this immuneACCESS table keeps in-frame sequences only and misses some clones. Where compared with another copy, unresolved V genes explain less than half of these, and the others have no known cause. For this sample there are about 130,000 clones; roughly 95% appear just once. 0.44% of the sample lies in the top ten. This material consisted of peripheral blood, taken after pregnancy. The receptors originated from a female donor with multiple sclerosis, enrolled in a pregnancy study.

The genes are TRBV29-1 and TRBJ2-3, with D possibly being TRBD1 (5 bases). CDR1 and CDR2 from the germline V gene are SQVTM and ANQGSEA. V was trimmed by 5 bases and J by 2 bases, leaving 11 bases between them. This CDR3 region has 13 residues. CDR3 nucleotide sequence: TGCAGCGTTCAGGGCCAGGCCACAGATACGCAGTATTTT. Protein sequence: CSVQGQATDTQYF.

The chain employs TRBV28 and TRBJ2-3; 14 bases align to TRBD2. The V gene end was trimmed by 0 bases and the J gene end by 4 bases; junction bases not matched to a gene: 3. The CDR3 has 17 residues. The germline V gene encodes CDR1 MDHEN and CDR2 SYDVKM. The CDR3 nucleotides read TGTGCCAGCAGTTTATGGACTAGCGGGAGGGGTGCAGATACGCAGTATTTT. Its translation is CASSLWTSGRGADTQYF.

The chain uses TRBV28 and TRBJ2-7; the match to TRBD1 covers 10 bases. The CDR3 extends over 13 amino acids. Germline V gene sequence: CDR1 MDHEN, CDR2 SYDVKM. The V and J ends lost 9 bases and 3 bases, in that order; junction bases with no gene match: 5. CDR3 coding DNA: TGTGCCAGTAAGACAGGGGGCTTCTACGAGCAGTACTTC. Translated: CASKTGGFYEQYF.

The chain carries TRBV4-1 and TRBJ2-7; 9 nucleotides align to TRBD1. Germline CDR1 reads MGHRA; CDR2 reads YSYEKL. This CDR3 contains 14 residues. V dropped 4 bases and J dropped 6; count of bases not matched to a gene: 7. CDR3 sequence: CASSRLGTGLEQYF. The DNA of the CDR3 is TGCGCCAGCAGCCGGCTCGGGACAGGGCTCGAGCAGTACTTC.

In its sample, this clone was seen once. The chain combines TRBV4-2 with TRBJ2-7, with TRBD2 identical over 9 bases. The CDR3 extends over 20 amino acids. Unmatched junction bases numbered 17, after V lost 0 bases and J lost 2 bases. Germline CDR1 LGHNA, CDR2 YNFKEQ. The CDR3 loop is CASSQDPGLASLRRTYEQYF. The CDR3 region has the DNA TGTGCCAGCAGCCAAGATCCAGGACTAGCGAGCCTCAGGCGGACCTACGAGCAGTACTTC.

The count of this clone is one. This rearrangement joins TRBV28 to TRBJ2-1, with D possibly matching TRBD2 (5 bases). The germline V gene encodes CDR1 MDHEN and CDR2 SYDVKM. The CDR3 contains 16 residues. V shed 6 bases and J shed 4 bases, with 19 bases lying between them. The CDR3 DNA reads TGTGCCAGCAGCGTTGAGGGCTCCGGTCGATACAATGAGCAGTTCTTC. This codes for CASSVEGSGRYNEQFF.

This chain uses TRBV7-6 with TRBJ2-5; possibly TRBD2 for D (5 bases). V was trimmed by 7 bases and J by 4 bases, leaving 16 bases between them. CDR1 and CDR2 from the germline V gene are SGHVS and FNYEAQ. This CDR3 is built from 14 residues. CDR3 protein: CASTKTPRGETQYF. CDR3 bases: TGTGCCAGCACCAAAACTCCTCGGGGAGAGACCCAGTACTTC.

The genes are TRBV4-1 and TRBJ1-2, with D maybe TRBD1 (5 bases). Trimming took off 0 bases at V and 3 bases at J, with 11 bases between the two ends. From germline, CDR1 is MGHRA and CDR2 YSYEKL. The CDR3 contains 15 residues. The CDR3, as DNA: TGCGCCAGCAGCCAAGATCAGGGTTCGGACTATGGCTACACCTTC. The encoded protein is CASSQDQGSDYGYTF.

The V call is TRBV6-5, the J call TRBJ2-7, with TRBD2 identical over 10 bases. The ends lost 2 bases at V and 3 bases at J; junction bases unmatched: 7. Germline-derived CDR1 and CDR2 are MNHEY and SVGAGI. The CDR3 runs to 16 residues. In nucleotides, the CDR3 is TGTGCCAGCAGTTACCCCACTCTAGCGGGAGTCTACGAGCAGTACTTC. Translated, it gives CASSYPTLAGVYEQYF.

The chain links TRBV19 to TRBJ1-2; no definite D call. The germline CDR1 and CDR2 sequences are LNHDA and SQIVND (reference sequence). V was pared by 2 bases and J by 4 bases, with 14 bases between. The CDR3 is 15 amino acids. The CDR3 is CASSIMAMRSYGYTF. DNA for the CDR3: TGTGCCAGTAGTATAATGGCAATGAGGAGCTATGGCTACACCTTC.

As for this clone: A read error may account for a junction end that differs from germline. This chain joins TRBV7-7 and TRBJ2-1; 10 bases fit TRBD2. Germline CDR1 reads SSHAT; CDR2 reads FNYEAQ (reference sequence). The CDR3 contains 15 residues. This CDR3 is CASSASGRANNEQFF. In DNA form, the CDR3 reads TGTGCTAGCAGCGCAAGCGGGAGGGCTAACAATGAGCAGTTCTTC. Full variable domain (rest looked up from reference TRBV7-7 and TRBJ2-1): GAGVSQSPRYKVTKRGQDVTLRCDPISSHATLYWYQQALGQGPEFLTYFNYEAQPDKSGLPSDRFSAERPEGSISTLTIQRTEQRDSAMYRCASSASGRANNEQFFGPGTRLTVL.

The V and J genes are TRBV11-2 and TRBJ2-5, with 8 bases matching TRBD1. This CDR3 has 15 amino acids. V trimming: 3 bases; J trimming: 6 bases; junction bases outside the gene matches: 9. CDR1 and CDR2 from the germline V gene are SGHAT and FQNNGV. CDR3: CASSFPGTGWQTQYF. The DNA for the CDR3 is TGTGCCAGCAGCTTCCCCGGGACAGGTTGGCAGACCCAGTACTTC.

The chain is built from TRBV19 and TRBJ1-4; no definite D call. Per germline, CDR1 LNHDA and CDR2 SQIVND (reference sequence). The CDR3 loop spans 15 amino acids. V was shortened by 3 bases and J by 3 bases, with 11 bases between the two germline ends. The CDR3: CASSIPTRANEKLFF. CDR3 DNA sequence: TGTGCCAGTAGTATCCCCACGAGGGCTAATGAAAAACTGTTTTTT.

The chain has TRBV9 and TRBJ2-2; 9 nucleotides agree with TRBD2. CDR3 length equals 16 residues. CDR1 and CDR2 (germline): SGDLS, YYNGEE. J was trimmed by 4 bases and V by 4 bases; bases with no gene match: 8. The CDR3 coding sequence is TGTGCCAGCAGCTTTAGCGCGGGAGGGATCACCGGGGAGCTGTTTTTT. Translated, it gives CASSFSAGGITGELFF.

The chain is built from TRBV28 and TRBJ1-2; the D gene is possibly TRBD1 (5 bases). The CDR3 length is 12 residues. The germline CDR1 and CDR2 sequences are MDHEN and SYDVKM. V was trimmed by 11 bases and J by 8 bases, leaving 18 bases between them. CDR3 protein: CAVGGALRGYTF. CDR3 nucleotides: TGTGCCGTTGGAGGGGCTTTACGCGGCTACACCTTC.

J is TRBJ2-5 and V is TRBV6-1; a possible D gene is TRBD2 (6 bases). Germline lookup yields CDR1 MNHNS and CDR2 SASEGT. The germline V and J ends were trimmed by 1 base and 5 bases, with 14 bases remaining between them. This CDR3 contains 15 residues. CDR3 loop: CASSEESGGGETQYF. The CDR3 nucleotides are TGTGCCAGCAGTGAAGAGTCGGGTGGAGGGGAGACCCAGTACTTC.

CDR3 amino acids: CAWGGELNTEAFF. The DNA of the CDR3 is TGTGCCTGGGGGGGGGAACTGAACACTGAAGCTTTCTTT. The chain uses TRBV28 and TRBJ1-1, with a tentative D call TRBD1 (5 bases). CDR1 MDHEN and CDR2 SYDVKM come from the germline V gene. The germline V and J ends were trimmed by 11 bases and 0 bases, with 13 bases remaining between them. CDR3 length: 13 amino acids.

The rearrangement joins TRBV29-1 to TRBJ2-5; TRBD1 aligns across 10 bases. The CDR3 runs to 14 residues. V shed 4 bases and J 2 bases; nucleotides not matched to a gene: 4. CDR1 is SQVTM, CDR2 ANQGSEA, per germline. CDR3 residues: CSVADRGRQETQYF. The CDR3 DNA reads TGCAGCGTTGCCGACAGGGGGCGGCAAGAGACCCAGTACTTC. The variable domain in full, completed from reference TRBV29-1 and TRBJ2-5, reads SAVISQKPSRDICQRGTSLTIQCQVDSQVTMMFWYRQQPGQSLTLIATANQGSEATYESGFVIDKFPISRPNLTFSTLTVSNMSPEDSSIYLCSVADRGRQETQYFGPGTRLLVL.

The chain employs TRBV27 and TRBJ2-3; 10 nucleotides match TRBD2. Losses at the gene ends were 6 bases for V and 0 bases for J; bases not matched to a gene: 21. The CDR3 is made up of 21 amino acids. In germline, CDR1 is MNHEY, CDR2 SMNVEV (reference sequence). CDR3 sequence reads: CASRNRAHLNGLAASTDTQYF. CDR3 sequence (DNA): TGTGCCAGCAGGAACCGGGCGCACCTTAATGGACTAGCGGCTAGCACAGATACGCAGTATTTT.

The rearrangement links TRBV5-4 to TRBJ2-1, with D possibly matching TRBD1 (8 bases). The CDR3 runs to 12 residues. Germline V gene data show CDR1 as SGHNT and CDR2 as YYREEE (reference sequence). Trimming pared 6 bases from V and 7 bases from J, leaving 11 bases between. The CDR3 nucleotides are TGTGCCAGCAACAGGGGGGGGAATGAGCAGTTCTTC. Translated, it gives CASNRGGNEQFF. The variable domain in full, completed from reference TRBV5-4 and TRBJ2-1, reads ETGVTQSPTHLIKTRGQQVTLRCSSQSGHNTVSWYQQALGQGPQFIFQYYREEENGRGNFPPRFSGLQFPNYSSELNVNALELDDSALYLCASNRGGNEQFFGPGTRLTVL.

The chain has TRBV5-6 and TRBJ1-2; 9 bases map to TRBD1. Germline V gene data show CDR1 as SGHDT and CDR2 as YYEEEE. J gave up 6 bases and V 4 bases, and 7 bases lay outside the gene matches. CDR3 length: 14 residues. DNA for the CDR3: TGTGCCAGCAGCCAGGGGACAGGGAGAAATGGCTACACCTTC. Translated: CASSQGTGRNGYTF.

This chain uses TRBV10-3 with TRBJ1-2; D remains unclear. V was pared by 0 bases and J by 4 bases, with 12 bases between. The CDR3 is made up of 15 amino acids. The germline CDR1 and CDR2 sequences are ENHRY and SYGVKD. The CDR3 region is CAISESEYSFYGYTF. The CDR3 DNA reads TGTGCCATCAGTGAGTCAGAATACAGCTTCTATGGCTACACCTTC.